Following are 32 T cell receptor beta chains from one sample sequenced in a study of blood T cell repertoires in COVID-19. Repertoires were generated with immunoSEQ multiplex PCR, while TCRdb's copy carries only in-frame clones and drops some. The sample comprises about 36,000 clones, over 75% of which are singletons, and approximately 2.3% rests with the top ten. The sequencing sample was made of peripheral blood. The receptors derive from a human donor in a cohort sampled during active COVID-19.

V is TRBV6-5 and J is TRBJ2-2, with 9 bases fitting TRBD1. This CDR3 spans 15 amino acids. CDR1 MNHEY and CDR2 SVGAGI come from the germline V gene. V gave up 7 bases and J gave up 3 bases; unmatched junction bases: 6. In nucleotides, the CDR3 is TGTGCCAGCACCGTCGACAGGGGGGACACCGGGGAGCTGTTTTTT. It is translated as CASTVDRGDTGELFF.

V is TRBV2 and J is TRBJ1-6, with 7 bases lining up with TRBD1. The CDR3 contains 14 residues. Trimming took 8 bases from V and 10 from J; bases not matched to a gene: 11. Looked up from germline, CDR1 is SNHLY and CDR2 is FYNNEI. The CDR3 spells CASCSGQVHSPLHF. As DNA, the CDR3 is TGTGCCAGCTGTTCAGGACAGGTTCACTCACCCCTCCACTTT. Complete variable domain (other parts from reference TRBV2 and TRBJ1-6): EPEVTQTPSHQVTQMGQEVILRCVPISNHLYFYWYRQILGQKVEFLVSFYNNEISEKSEIFDDQFSVERPDGSNFTLKIRSTKLEDSAMYFCASCSGQVHSPLHFGNGTRLTVT.

The chain combines TRBV27 with TRBJ1-1, with no clear D. V was trimmed by 4 bases and J by 8 bases, leaving 17 bases between them. There are 14 residues in the CDR3. The germline CDR1 and CDR2 sequences are MNHEY and SMNVEV (reference sequence). CDR3 bases: TGTGCCAGCAGTTCGCAACTATCGGGAGGGGAAGCTTTCTTT. Protein sequence: CASSSQLSGGEAFF.

The chain couples TRBV18 to TRBJ2-3; the D gene is possibly TRBD1 (6 bases). The V end was cut by 2 bases, the J end by 5 bases, with 11 bases between. Germline-derived CDR1 and CDR2 are KGHSH and LQKENI. This CDR3 has 14 amino acids. The CDR3 DNA is TGTGCCAGCTCACCATGGCAGGGGTTAGATACGCAGTATTTT. Its translation is CASSPWQGLDTQYF.

This sequence joins TRBV5-4 and TRBJ2-1; 10 nucleotides agree with TRBD1. The CDR3 length is 14 residues. J was trimmed by 9 bases and V by 3 bases; bases with no gene match: 6. CDR1 is SGHNT, CDR2 YYREEE, per germline (reference sequence). CDR3: CASSSRTGGSEQFF. The CDR3 DNA reads TGTGCCAGCAGCTCCAGGACAGGGGGATCTGAGCAGTTCTTC.

The chain couples TRBV18 to TRBJ2-1; tentatively, D is TRBD2 (5 bases). The CDR3 runs to 14 residues. Trimming shortened V by 2 bases and J by 0 bases, and 5 bases separated the two germline ends. Germline V gene sequence: CDR1 KGHSH, CDR2 LQKENI. CDR3 amino acids: CASSPGSSYNEQFF. For the CDR3, the DNA is TGTGCCAGCTCACCAGGGAGCTCCTACAATGAGCAGTTCTTC.

V and J are TRBV25-1 and TRBJ2-7; 9 bases match TRBD2. V dropped 6 bases and J dropped 7; count of bases not matched to a gene: 13. Germline loops: CDR1 MGHDK, CDR2 SYGVNS. The CDR3 has 15 amino acids. The CDR3 sequence is CASSRLAGSSYEQYF. CDR3 DNA: TGTGCCAGCAGCCGCCTAGCGGGAAGCAGCTATGAGCAGTACTTC.

The genes are TRBV28 and TRBJ1-2, with D maybe TRBD1 (5 bases). The germline V gene encodes CDR1 MDHEN and CDR2 SYDVKM. V dropped 4 bases and J dropped 2 bases, with 26 bases sitting between them. The length of the CDR3 is 19 residues. CDR3 protein: CASSYIAKTTRQLNYGYTF. CDR3 nucleotide sequence: TGTGCCAGCAGTTACATTGCCAAAACAACGCGACAGCTGAACTATGGCTACACCTTC.

The V gene is TRBV11-2, the J gene TRBJ1-2; 9 positions match TRBD1. The CDR3 contains 15 residues. Germline V gene lookup returns CDR1 SGHAT and CDR2 FQNNGV. V shed 5 bases, J shed 4 bases, and the junction held 8 bases outside the gene matches. CDR3 nucleotide sequence: TGTGCCAGCAGCCCGTGGACAGGGGTAGGCTATGGCTACACCTTC. Its protein product is CASSPWTGVGYGYTF.

DNA of the CDR3: TGTGCCAGCAGTCAACCCGGGACAGGGGTCAACTATGGCTACACCTTC. Translating it yields CASSQPGTGVNYGYTF. The chain uses TRBV28 and TRBJ1-2, with 10 bases aligning to TRBD1. The CDR3 is made up of 16 amino acids. J was trimmed by 2 bases and V by 5 bases; bases with no gene match: 8. From germline, CDR1 is MDHEN and CDR2 SYDVKM.

J is TRBJ2-5 and V is TRBV30, with D possibly TRBD2 on 5 matching bases. The CDR3 has 14 amino acids. CDR1 is GTSNPN and CDR2 is SVGIG in the germline V gene (reference sequence). The germline V and J ends were trimmed by 3 bases and 2 bases, with 13 bases remaining between them. The CDR3 bases are TGTGCCTGGAGCCGAGGGTGGAAGCAAGAGACCCAGTACTTC. Translating gives CAWSRGWKQETQYF. Full variable domain (outside the CDR3, taken from reference TRBV30 and TRBJ2-5): SQTIHQWPATLVQPVGSPLSLECTVEGTSNPNLYWYRQAAGRGLQLLFYSVGIGQISSEVPQNLSASRPQDRQFILSSKKLLLSDSGFYLCAWSRGWKQETQYFGPGTRLLVL.

This chain links TRBV7-6 with TRBJ2-5; 7 nucleotides line up with TRBD2. The CDR3 extends over 15 amino acids. V dropped 1 base and J dropped 1; count of bases not matched to a gene: 3. Germline assignment: CDR1 SGHVS and CDR2 FNYEAQ. This chain's CDR3 is CASSLGAGTQETQYF. CDR3 nucleotides: TGTGCCAGCAGCTTAGGAGCGGGGACCCAAGAGACCCAGTACTTC.

The rearrangement links TRBV30 to TRBJ1-1; D call uncertain. The V gene's germline CDR1 is GTSNPN and CDR2 SVGIG (reference sequence). Trimming took 3 bases from V and 5 from J, leaving 13 bases between them. The CDR3 loop spans 13 amino acids. CDR3 loop: CAWSPIPGTEAFF. CDR3 DNA sequence: TGTGCCTGGAGCCCGATACCAGGAACTGAAGCTTTCTTT.

V and J are TRBV11-2 and TRBJ1-1, with 9 nucleotides matching TRBD1. CDR3 size: 15 residues. The ends lost 4 bases at V and 5 bases at J; junction bases unmatched: 8. The V gene's germline CDR1 is SGHAT and CDR2 FQNNGV. The CDR3 spells CASSSYRGRRTEAFF. CDR3 coding DNA: TGTGCCAGCAGCTCGTACAGGGGGCGCAGGACTGAAGCTTTCTTT. Full variable domain (missing parts from reference TRBV11-2 and TRBJ1-1): EAGVAQSPRYKIIEKRQSVAFWCNPISGHATLYWYQQILGQGPKLLIQFQNNGVVDDSQLPKDRFSAERLKGVDSTLKIQPAKLEDSAVYLCASSSYRGRRTEAFFGQGTRLTVV.

The chain links TRBV4-2 to TRBJ1-2; D is ambiguous. Looked up from germline, CDR1 is LGHNA and CDR2 is YNFKEQ. The germline V and J ends were trimmed by 0 bases and 8 bases, with 4 bases remaining between them. The CDR3 is made up of 11 amino acids. CDR3 nucleotide sequence: TGTGCCAGCAGCCAAGATGGCGGCTACACCTTC. The encoded protein is CASSQDGGYTF.

V is TRBV27 and J is TRBJ1-5; no clear D gene. Trimming stripped 5 bases from V and 3 bases from J, with 11 bases between. The CDR3 covers 14 residues. Germline CDR1 reads MNHEY; CDR2 reads SMNVEV (reference sequence). The CDR3 loop is CASSDREVNQPQHF. CDR3 nucleotide sequence: TGTGCCAGCAGTGACCGGGAAGTCAATCAGCCCCAGCATTTT.

This clone was counted a single time. The rearrangement joins TRBV3-1 (or the pseudogene TRBV3-2) to TRBJ2-1; 8 nucleotides line up with TRBD2. Germline V CDR1 and CDR2: LGHDT, YNNKEL (reference sequence). V was clipped by 4 bases and J by 0 bases; unmatched bases: 5. The CDR3 is 16 amino acids. CDR3 DNA: TGTGCCAGCAGCCGTAGCGGGGTCATCTCCTACAATGAGCAGTTCTTC. This gives the protein CASSRSGVISYNEQFF.

The chain carries TRBV28 and TRBJ1-2, with D perhaps matching TRBD1 (6 bases). The CDR3 length is 15 residues. The germline V and J ends were trimmed by 3 bases and 4 bases, with 15 bases remaining between them. The germline CDR1 and CDR2 sequences are MDHEN and SYDVKM. This CDR3 is CASSFIQGSPYGYTF. The CDR3 DNA reads TGTGCCAGCAGTTTTATACAGGGATCCCCCTATGGCTACACCTTC.

The chain links TRBV21-1 to TRBJ1-6; the listed D gene, TRBD1, was not tested against the DNA. TRBV21-1 is a listed pseudogene. The CDR3 consists of 14 residues. The CDR3 sequence is CASTGQGHNSPLHF. CDR3 in DNA: TGTGCCAGCACCGGACAGGGACATAATTCACCCCTCCACTTT.

This chain links TRBV4-1 with TRBJ2-6; tentative D call: TRBD1 (5 bases). CDR1 and CDR2 from the germline V gene are MGHRA and YSYEKL. The CDR3 spans 15 residues. V lost 5 bases and J 0 bases, leaving 8 bases between the germline ends. CDR3 sequence reads: CASSTTGSGANVLTF. The CDR3 nucleotides read TGCGCCAGCAGCACCACAGGCTCTGGGGCCAACGTCCTGACTTTC.

The chain couples TRBV5-5 to TRBJ2-1; D gene unclear. In germline, CDR1 is SGHKS, CDR2 YYEKEE (reference sequence). V was trimmed by 0 bases and J by 2 bases, leaving 15 bases between them. The CDR3 totals 17 residues. CDR3 DNA: TGTGCCAGCAGCTTGGCCCTGCTTGCGGCCGCCTACAATGAGCAGTTCTTC. Residues: CASSLALLAAAYNEQFF.

This clone was recorded only once. This rearrangement joins TRBV12-3 or TRBV12-4 to TRBJ2-7; D gene ambiguous. V was shortened by 3 bases and J by 2 bases, with 8 bases between the two germline ends. The CDR3 has 13 amino acids. The CDR3 region is CASSLGLPYEQYF. CDR3 DNA: TGTGCCAGCAGTTTGGGCCTTCCCTACGAGCAGTACTTC.

The chain combines TRBV12-3 or TRBV12-4 with TRBJ1-1, with TRBD1 matching 8 bases. The CDR3 has 12 amino acids. V shed 5 bases and J 5 bases; nucleotides not matched to a gene: 1. The CDR3 nucleotides are TGTGCCAGCAGTACAGGGGGGACTGAAGCTTTCTTT. It translates to CASSTGGTEAFF.

J is TRBJ2-2 and V is TRBV18, with D unclear. CDR3 length: 15 residues. The ends were cut back, 3 bases at V and 5 bases at J, with 13 bases in the middle. Germline V gives CDR1 KGHSH, CDR2 LQKENI. The CDR3 DNA reads TGTGCCAGCTCACCCACTGCAGGTGAAACCGGGGAGCTGTTTTTT. Translating gives CASSPTAGETGELFF.

The chain combines TRBV2 with TRBJ1-1; 9 positions match TRBD1. The ends lost 5 bases at V and 11 bases at J; junction bases unmatched: 6. Germline V gene data show CDR1 as SNHLY and CDR2 as FYNNEI. The CDR3 is 12 amino acids. The CDR3 DNA follows: TGTGCCAGCAGTACCGGGACAGGGCGGGCTTTCTTT. This gives the protein CASSTGTGRAFF.

The chain recombines TRBV5-4 with TRBJ2-7; TRBD1 might be the D (6 bases). Trimming shortened V by 3 bases and J by 3 bases, and 10 bases separated the two germline ends. This CDR3 has 13 amino acids. Germline V gene lookup returns CDR1 SGHNT and CDR2 YYREEE (reference sequence). The CDR3 bases are TGTGCCAGCAGCTCCGCGACAGGCTACGAGCAGTACTTC. Residues: CASSSATGYEQYF.

This rearrangement joins TRBV11-2 to TRBJ2-7; the D gene is possibly TRBD2 (6 bases). V gave up 6 bases and J gave up 2 bases, with 11 bases separating them. The CDR3 has 13 residues. Germline-derived CDR1 and CDR2 are SGHAT and FQNNGV. The CDR3 here is CASRGGGPYEQYF. The CDR3 nucleotides are TGTGCCAGCAGGGGGGGTGGCCCCTACGAGCAGTACTTC.

The chain recombines TRBV24-1 with TRBJ1-5, with TRBD1 matching 9 bases. There are 17 residues in the CDR3. Germline assignment: CDR1 KGHDR and CDR2 SFDVKD. The V gene end was trimmed by 2 bases and the J gene end by 5 bases; junction bases not matched to a gene: 9. CDR3 coding DNA: TGTGCCACCAGTGATTCGGGACAGGGTCAAGCCCATCAGCCCCAGCATTTT. Translating it yields CATSDSGQGQAHQPQHF.

V usage is TRBV2 and J usage is TRBJ2-7, with a possible D match to TRBD1 (6 bases). V shed 3 bases and J shed 7 bases, with 16 bases lying between them. The V gene's germline CDR1 is SNHLY and CDR2 FYNNEI. The CDR3 consists of 14 residues. CDR3 sequence: CASSDRQVMTEQYF. In nucleotides, the CDR3 is TGTGCCAGCAGTGACCGACAGGTCATGACGGAGCAGTACTTC.

This clone was recorded once. The chain combines TRBV3-1 (or the pseudogene TRBV3-2) with TRBJ1-2; D is uncertain. The V end lost 0 bases, the J end lost 8 bases, and 13 bases lay between the germline ends. The CDR3 totals 14 residues. Germline values: CDR1 LGHDT, CDR2 YNNKEL (reference sequence). CDR3 protein: CASSQDGGSGGYTF. Written as DNA, the CDR3 is TGTGCCAGCAGCCAAGACGGAGGGTCTGGAGGCTACACCTTC.

The chain employs TRBV6-6 and TRBJ1-6; 7 bases align to TRBD1. V shed 5 bases, J shed 4 bases, and the junction held 2 bases outside the gene matches. Germline lookup yields CDR1 MNHNY and CDR2 SVGAGI (reference sequence). This CDR3 is 14 amino acids long. The CDR3 DNA follows: TGTGCCAGCAGTCCGGGACAGTATAATTCACCCCTCCACTTT. Translated: CASSPGQYNSPLHF.

CDR3 in amino acids: CASRGTGDNEKLFF. CDR3 nucleotide sequence: TGTGCCAGCAGGGGGACAGGGGATAATGAAAAACTGTTTTTT. The chain couples TRBV6-5 to TRBJ1-4; 10 bases are shared with TRBD1. Germline V gene sequence: CDR1 MNHEY, CDR2 SVGAGI. J gave up 4 bases and V 6 bases, and 2 bases lay outside the gene matches. This CDR3 is 14 amino acids long.